These T cell receptor beta chains were read from a single sample in a study of OX40 agonist ivuxolimab in advanced cancers. Clones were sequenced by immunoSEQ multiplex PCR, and TCRdb holds only the in-frame ones, with some missing. In the table there are about 93,000 clones, around 92% of which are singletons. Sequencing was performed on CD4+ or CD8+ T cells sorted from blood, taken in a trial of the OX40 agonist ivuxolimab. These receptors all come from an adult with an advanced solid tumor such as melanoma, head and neck, liver or kidney cancer. Each CDR3 is given with its conserved first and last residue. D genes are given only for firm matches. Rows give clone size only sometimes, using once, few, many, or a class for an expanded clone.

j_gene: TRBJ1-5; v_gene: TRBV6-6; d_gene: .; abundance: .; CDR3aa: CASNRYSNQPQHF; CDR3nt: TGTGCCAGCAATAGATATAGCAATCAGCCCCAGCATTTT
j_gene: TRBJ2-7; v_gene: TRBV6-5; d_gene: TRBD1; abundance: .; CDR3aa: CASSSPGTGLHEQYF; CDR3nt: TGTGCCAGCAGTTCGCCCGGGACAGGGCTACACGAGCAGTACTTC
j_gene: TRBJ2-3; v_gene: TRBV6-1; d_gene: TRBD1; abundance: .; CDR3aa: CASLEGAGADTQYF; CDR3nt: TGTGCCAGCCTAGAGGGGGCTGGGGCAGATACGCAGTATTTT
j_gene: TRBJ2-3; v_gene: TRBV7-3; d_gene: TRBD2; abundance: .; CDR3aa: CASSLTASGRGTDTQYF; CDR3nt: TGTGCCAGCAGCTTAACGGCTAGCGGGAGGGGCACAGATACGCAGTATTTT
j_gene: TRBJ2-7; v_gene: TRBV5-8; d_gene: TRBD1; abundance: .; CDR3aa: CASSFPGGNNEQYF; CDR3nt: TGTGCCAGCAGCTTCCCAGGGGGTAACAACGAGCAGTACTTC
j_gene: TRBJ1-1; v_gene: TRBV10-3; d_gene: TRBD1; abundance: .; CDR3aa: CASSTQGAAFF; CDR3nt: TGTGCCAGCAGTACCCAGGGGGCAGCTTTCTTT
j_gene: TRBJ2-3; v_gene: TRBV7-8; d_gene: TRBD1; abundance: .; CDR3aa: CASSPGGAPGDTDTQYF; CDR3nt: TGTGCCAGCAGCCCAGGGGGAGCACCTGGGGACACAGATACGCAGTATTTT
j_gene: TRBJ2-7; v_gene: TRBV6-1; d_gene: TRBD2; abundance: .; CDR3aa: CASSEWVVSGGSEQYF; CDR3nt: TGTGCCAGCAGTGAATGGGTGGTTAGCGGGGGGTCCGAGCAGTACTTC
j_gene: TRBJ2-3; v_gene: TRBV11-2; d_gene: .; abundance: .; CDR3aa: CASSARRGSTDTQYF; CDR3nt: TGTGCCAGCAGCGCGCGAAGAGGAAGCACAGATACGCAGTATTTT
j_gene: TRBJ1-2; v_gene: TRBV29-1; d_gene: .; abundance: .; CDR3aa: CSVEDQGPYGYTF; CDR3nt: TGCAGCGTTGAAGACCAGGGGCCCTATGGCTACACCTTC
j_gene: TRBJ2-4; v_gene: TRBV5-1; d_gene: TRBD2; abundance: .; CDR3aa: CASSPGTSGNIQYF; CDR3nt: TGCGCCAGCAGCCCAGGGACTAGCGGGAACATTCAGTACTTC
j_gene: TRBJ2-2; v_gene: TRBV6-1; d_gene: TRBD2; abundance: few; CDR3aa: CASSETQRGRTGELFF; CDR3nt: TGTGCCAGCAGTGAAACCCAGCGGGGCCGCACCGGGGAGCTGTTTTTT
j_gene: TRBJ1-5; v_gene: TRBV2; d_gene: .; abundance: .; CDR3aa: CASSLGEGRQPQHF; CDR3nt: TGTGCCAGCAGCCTGGGGGAGGGCCGGCAGCCCCAGCATTTT
j_gene: TRBJ2-1; v_gene: TRBV19; d_gene: TRBD2; abundance: .; CDR3aa: CASSIGSRGVYNEQFF; CDR3nt: TGTGCCAGTAGTATAGGCTCGCGGGGGGTATACAATGAGCAGTTCTTC
j_gene: TRBJ1-1; v_gene: TRBV5-1; d_gene: .; abundance: .; CDR3aa: CASSYGPLNTEAFF; CDR3nt: TGCGCCAGCAGCTACGGACCGCTGAACACTGAAGCTTTCTTT
j_gene: TRBJ1-5; v_gene: TRBV6-6; d_gene: .; abundance: once; CDR3aa: CASGGGSSNQPQHF; CDR3nt: TGTGCCAGCGGCGGGGGGTCTAGCAATCAGCCCCAGCATTTT
j_gene: TRBJ1-3; v_gene: TRBV5-6; d_gene: TRBD1; abundance: .; CDR3aa: CASSSVTGANTIYF; CDR3nt: TGTGCCAGCAGCTCCGTGACAGGGGCAAACACCATATATTTT
j_gene: TRBJ2-4; v_gene: TRBV30; d_gene: TRBD2; abundance: .; CDR3aa: CAWSRPQLAGGDIAKNIQYF; CDR3nt: TGTGCCTGGAGTAGGCCGCAACTAGCGGGGGGGGACATAGCCAAAAACATTCAGTACTTC
j_gene: TRBJ2-5; v_gene: TRBV7-9; d_gene: .; abundance: .; CDR3aa: CASSSISSGTQYF; CDR3nt: TGTGCCAGCAGCTCCATCTCGTCCGGGACCCAGTACTTC
j_gene: TRBJ1-3; v_gene: TRBV30; d_gene: .; abundance: once; CDR3aa: CAWSVSHSGNTIYF; CDR3nt: TGTGCCTGGAGTGTTTCGCACTCTGGAAACACCATATATTTT
j_gene: TRBJ1-1; v_gene: TRBV6-5; d_gene: .; abundance: once; CDR3aa: CASSAVDTEAFF; CDR3nt: TGTGCCAGCAGTGCGGTGGACACTGAAGCTTTCTTT